Included here is one T cell receptor beta chain sequence, with context. Its antigen is still unknown. As part of library construction, unique molecular identifiers were attached to individual cDNA molecules. TCRdb re-called the 5' RACE reads through MiXCR, storing one row per CDR3 protein. Among approximately 90,000 distinct CDR3 sequences, 11% were seen once, and the ten largest hold roughly 4.5%. The entry originates in a study of early T cells in non-severe SARS-CoV-2 infection. The CDR3 totals 16 residues. Germline V gene sequence: CDR1 SGHTA, CDR2 FQGTGA. The V gene lost 2 bases and the J gene lost 4 bases, with 12 bases spanning the gap. Broader study findings: VDJdb matching favored anti-spike CD8 responses, missing private and CD4 specificities.

This receptor was taken from an adult who was a healthcare worker with PCR-confirmed SARS-CoV-2 infection or an uninfected control (not recorded which). The sample was whole blood, taken at baseline. The rearrangement uses TRBV7-3 and TRBJ2-6; tentative D call: TRBD1 (6 bases). CDR3 nucleotides: TGTGCCAGCAGCTTACAGGGGTCCACCGGGGCCAACGTCCTGACTTTC. Protein product: CASSLQGSTGANVLTF.